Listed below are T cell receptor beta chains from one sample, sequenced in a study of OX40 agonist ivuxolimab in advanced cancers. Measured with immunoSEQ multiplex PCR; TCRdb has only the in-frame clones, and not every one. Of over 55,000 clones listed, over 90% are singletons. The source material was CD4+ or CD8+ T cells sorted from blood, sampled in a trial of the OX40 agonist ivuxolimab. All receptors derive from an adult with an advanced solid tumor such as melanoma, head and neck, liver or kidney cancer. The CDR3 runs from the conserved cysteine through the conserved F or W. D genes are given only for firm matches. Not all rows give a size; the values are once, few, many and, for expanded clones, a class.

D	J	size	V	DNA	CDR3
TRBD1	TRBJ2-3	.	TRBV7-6	TGTGCCAGCAGCCAAACCGGGACAGGGTTCGGCACAGATACGCAGTATTTT	CASSQTGTGFGTDTQYF
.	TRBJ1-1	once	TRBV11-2	TGTGCCAGCAGCTTAGCCGGAGTTTCGAGGTTATTAGCGGTCACTGAAGCTTTCTTT	CASSLAGVSRLLAVTEAFF
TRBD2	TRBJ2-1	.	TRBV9	TGTGCCAGCAGCGGCGTAGCGGGAGTATATCTTGAGCAGTTCTTC	CASSGVAGVYLEQFF
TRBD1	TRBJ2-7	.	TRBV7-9	TGTGCCAGCAGCTCCCCCGGACAGGGGGCTGTCGAGCAGTACTTC	CASSSPGQGAVEQYF
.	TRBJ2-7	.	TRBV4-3	TGCGCCAGCAGCCAACGAACAGGGTTCTGGGACTCCTACGAGCAGTACTTC	CASSQRTGFWDSYEQYF
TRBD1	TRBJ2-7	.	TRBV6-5	TGTGCCAGCAAACCGACAGGGGGCGGCTCCTACGAGCAGTACTTC	CASKPTGGGSYEQYF
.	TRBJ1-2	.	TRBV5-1	TGCGCCAGCGAAGAGGGGCCGGGGGATATCTATGGCTACACCTTC	CASEEGPGDIYGYTF
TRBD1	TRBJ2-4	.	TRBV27	TGTGCCAGCAGTCCCGCCACGGGACAGGCCATATACCTAGCCAAAAACATTCAGTACTTC	CASSPATGQAIYLAKNIQYF
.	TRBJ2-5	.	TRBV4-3	TGCGCCAGCAGCCAGGGTGAGGCATTGAGTAACCAAGAGACCCAGTACTTC	CASSQGEALSNQETQYF
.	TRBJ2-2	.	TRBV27	TGTGCCAGCAGTCCGGTATTTAGGGAGAGGGACACCGGGGAGCTGTTTTTT	CASSPVFRERDTGELFF
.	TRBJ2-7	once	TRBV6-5	TGTGCCAGCAGCGCCCCGAAGGAGATTCACTACGAGCAGTACTTC	CASSAPKEIHYEQYF
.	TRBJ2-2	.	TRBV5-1	TGCGCCAGCAGCTTGAATGCCGGGGAGCTGTTTTTT	CASSLNAGELFF
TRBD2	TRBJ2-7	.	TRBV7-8	TGTGCCAGCAGCTTAGTGGAGCCTAGCGGGGGGGGCGAGCAGTACTTC	CASSLVEPSGGGEQYF
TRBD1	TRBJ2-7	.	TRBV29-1	TGCAGCGTTGGGGACAGGGGCTGGGGAGAGCAGTACTTC	CSVGDRGWGEQYF
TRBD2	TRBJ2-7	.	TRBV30	TGTGCCTGGAGTCCCCAGCGGGAGTACTACGAGCAGTACTTC	CAWSPQREYYEQYF
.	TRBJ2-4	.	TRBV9	TGTGCCAGCAGCGAGGAGACAGGAGCCAAAAACATTCAGTACTTC	CASSEETGAKNIQYF
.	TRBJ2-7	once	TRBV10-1	TGCGCCAGCAGTTCTAGATTAGTCGGTCGCTACGAGCAGTACTTC	CASSSRLVGRYEQYF
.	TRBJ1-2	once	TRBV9	TGTGCCAGCAGCGGAGCCGGGGCAGGAAGAGCTAACTATGGCTACACCTTC	CASSGAGAGRANYGYTF
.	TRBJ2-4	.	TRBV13	TGTGCCAGCGGGGGAGGGGGAGAAAACATTCAGTACTTC	CASGGGGENIQYF
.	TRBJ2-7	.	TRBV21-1	TGTGCCAGCAGCAAACGGTGGCCCCCGCCCCGCCGCCAATGCTACGAGCAGTACTTC	CASSKRWPPPRRQCYEQYF
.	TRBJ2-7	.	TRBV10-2	TGCGCCAGCGCCACAGGGCGTGACGAGCAGTACTTC	CASATGRDEQYF
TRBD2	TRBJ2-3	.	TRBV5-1	TGCGCCAGCAGCGCACTAGCGGGGGATGCAGATACGCAGTATTTT	CASSALAGDADTQYF
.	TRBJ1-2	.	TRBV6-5	TGTGCCAGCAGTTACTCGAGGACAGCTAACTATGGCTACACCTTC	CASSYSRTANYGYTF
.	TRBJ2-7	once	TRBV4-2	TGTGCCAGCAGCCAAGATCGGAGCGGGACAGGATCCTACGAGCAGTACTTC	CASSQDRSGTGSYEQYF
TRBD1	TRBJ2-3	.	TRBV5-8	TGTGCCAGCAGCTCCCGACCGGGACAGGTCACAGATACGCAGTATTTT	CASSSRPGQVTDTQYF
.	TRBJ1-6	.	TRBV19	TGTGCCAGCCCCCGGGGACGAGCTAATTCACCCCTCCACTTT	CASPRGRANSPLHF
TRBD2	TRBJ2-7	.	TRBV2	TGTGCCAGCAGCGAGGGACTAGCGGGACCACACTACGAGCAGTACTTC	CASSEGLAGPHYEQYF
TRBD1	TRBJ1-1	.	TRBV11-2	TGTGCCAGCAGCCAAAACAGGACAGGAGGAAACACTGAAGCTTTCTTT	CASSQNRTGGNTEAFF
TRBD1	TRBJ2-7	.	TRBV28	TGTGCCAGCAGTATTTCCGGGACAGCCTACGAGCAGTACTTC	CASSISGTAYEQYF
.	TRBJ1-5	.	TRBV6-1	TGTGCCAGCAGAGAAAGCGGTCAGGGCTACAATCAGCCCCAGCATTTT	CASRESGQGYNQPQHF
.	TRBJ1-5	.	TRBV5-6	TGTGCCAGCAGCGCGATGAATCAGCCCCAGCATTTT	CASSAMNQPQHF
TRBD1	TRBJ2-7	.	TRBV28	TGTGCCAGCAGGGCCCCCCCGGGGACAGTATACGAGCAGTACTTC	CASRAPPGTVYEQYF
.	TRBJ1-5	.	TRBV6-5	TGTGCCAGCAGTCCAACTCAGGGTATTCAGCCCCAGCATTTT	CASSPTQGIQPQHF
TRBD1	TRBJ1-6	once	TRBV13	TGTGCCAGCAGCCCCGCGGGACAGGGGAATTCACCCCTCCACTTT	CASSPAGQGNSPLHF
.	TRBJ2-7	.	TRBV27	TGTGCCAGCAGTTCTGGGTCTTCTTTCCCCTACGAGCAGTACTTC	CASSSGSSFPYEQYF
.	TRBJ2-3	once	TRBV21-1	TGTGCCAGCAGCACCTTGGAGGGACAGGGTGCAGATACGCAGTATTTT	CASSTLEGQGADTQYF
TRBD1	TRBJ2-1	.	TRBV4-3	TGCGCCAGCAGCCAAGCAAATCTACGGACAGGGGACTACAATGAGCAGTTCTTC	CASSQANLRTGDYNEQFF
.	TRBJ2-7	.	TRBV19	TGTGCCAGTAGTTCGGCCATGAACTACGAGCAGTACTTC	CASSSAMNYEQYF
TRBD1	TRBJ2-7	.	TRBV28	TGTGCCAGCAGTTTATCCACCGGGACAGGGGGATACGAGCAGTACTTC	CASSLSTGTGGYEQYF
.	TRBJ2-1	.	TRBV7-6	TGTGCCAGCAGCTTACGGTCCCCAGACGGGGGAGCCAATGAGCAGTTCTTC	CASSLRSPDGGANEQFF
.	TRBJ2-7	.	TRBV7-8	TGTGCCAGCAGTCTGGACAGTTTCTACGAGCAGTACTTC	CASSLDSFYEQYF
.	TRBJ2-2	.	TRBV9	TGTGCCAGCAGCGTAGAGGGCGGTAGGGAATACACCGGGGAGCTGTTTTTT	CASSVEGGREYTGELFF
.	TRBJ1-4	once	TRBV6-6	TGTGCCAGCAGTTCGCGGGACGGACGAAATGAAAAACTGTTTTTT	CASSSRDGRNEKLFF
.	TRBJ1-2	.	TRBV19	TGTGCCAGTAGTATTGGGGGATTCTATGGCTACACCTTC	CASSIGGFYGYTF
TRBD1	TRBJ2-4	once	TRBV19	TGTGCCAGTAGTATAGAAGGACAGGGGGCTATCCCCCTCCTAGCCAAAAACATTCAGTACTTC	CASSIEGQGAIPLLAKNIQYF
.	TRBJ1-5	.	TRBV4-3	TGCGCCAGCAGCCAAGAAAGAGGGTATCAGCCCCAGCATTTT	CASSQERGYQPQHF
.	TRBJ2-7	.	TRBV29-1	TGCAGCGTTGAATCGGACGGGTCCTACGAGCAGTACTTC	CSVESDGSYEQYF
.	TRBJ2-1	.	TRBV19	TGTGCCAGTAGTAATCTGGGGGGAGCCATTTCCAATGAGCAGTTCTTC	CASSNLGGAISNEQFF
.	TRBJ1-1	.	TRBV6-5	TGTGCCAGCAGTTATAACCCACGGCAAGGCACTGAAGCTTTCTTT	CASSYNPRQGTEAFF
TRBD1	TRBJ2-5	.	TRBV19	TGTGCCAGTAGTATCCGGGGACAGGGAGAGACCCAGTACTTC	CASSIRGQGETQYF